Presented here are 2 T cell receptor beta chains from one specimen sequenced in a study of Tregs in tolerant kidney transplant recipients. No cognate antigen is known for these TCRs. Method: immunoSEQ multiplex PCR; TCRdb's copy keeps in-frame clones and lacks some. This table has roughly 10,000 clones, more than 75% appearing once. The source material was Tregs from blood cultured with allogeneic cells, sampled before the transplant. Receptors originate from a human patient who received a combined kidney and bone marrow transplant.

The rearrangement joins TRBV2 to TRBJ2-1, with TRBD2 matching over 11 bases. With V trimmed by 4 bases and J by 0 bases, 8 bases remained unmatched. This CDR3 region has 18 residues. Germline loops: CDR1 SNHLY, CDR2 FYNNEI. CDR3 residues: CASSVGSGRASSYNEQFF. In DNA form, the CDR3 reads TGTGCCAGCAGTGTCGGTAGCGGGAGGGCCAGCTCCTACAATGAGCAGTTCTTC.

The J gene is TRBJ1-2, the V gene TRBV7-2; 7 bases fit TRBD1. CDR3 length: 14 residues. J gave up 7 bases and V 0 bases, and 5 bases lay outside the gene matches. Per the germline V gene, CDR1 is SGHTA and CDR2 is FQGNSA. The chain's CDR3 is CASSLASTGVGYTF. The CDR3 DNA is TGTGCCAGCAGCTTAGCGTCAACAGGGGTTGGCTACACCTTC.